This T cell receptor (beta chain) was recovered during a study of blood T cell repertoires in COVID-19. Study-level background: Sample material is recorded as cDNA or gDNA derived from T cells, B-cell-depleted T cells, or PBMCs.

Some clones are missing from TCRdb's copy, which holds only in-frame ones; the method was immunoSEQ multiplex PCR. This table holds under 200,000 clones, 75% to 90% found once. Sequencing was performed on peripheral blood. This sequence originates from a woman in her sixties with acute or convalescent COVID-19.

CDR3 loop: CASSLAPGGGGNTIYF. The DNA for the CDR3 is TGTGCCAGCAGCTTAGCGCCGGGAGGCGGTGGAAACACCATATATTTT. The chain employs TRBV7-2 and TRBJ1-3; D is ambiguous. The CDR3 totals 16 residues. Germline CDR1 SGHTA, CDR2 FQGNSA. V lost 0 bases, J lost 3 bases, and 12 bases lay in between.